The 2 T cell receptor beta chains given below trace back to one sample, sequenced in a study of T cells after posttransplantation cyclophosphamide. Measured with immunoSEQ multiplex PCR; TCRdb has only the in-frame clones, and not every one. The sample lists about 22,000 clones, approximately 88% occurring once. Controls had myeloablative marrow grafts with methotrexate and calcineurin inhibitor, sampled at 1 year. The sample was PBMCs, taken after an allogeneic stem cell transplant with a calcineurin inhibitor and methotrexate. These receptors were obtained from a female patient between 50 and 60 years old who received an allogeneic stem cell transplant from an unrelated donor, was CMV-positive, and had chronic GVHD only. Some T cells may be provided by the graft donor.

This sequence joins TRBV9 and TRBJ2-2, with 7 bases lining up with TRBD2. This CDR3 region has 16 residues. Unmatched junction bases numbered 7, after V lost 0 bases and J lost 5 bases. CDR1 SGDLS and CDR2 YYNGEE come from the germline V gene. Here the CDR3 reads CASSVVPLAETGELFF. DNA for the CDR3: TGTGCCAGCAGCGTAGTCCCCCTAGCGGAGACCGGGGAGCTGTTTTTT. Full variable domain (missing parts from reference TRBV9 and TRBJ2-2): DSGVTQTPKHLITATGQRVTLRCSPRSGDLSVYWYQQSLDQGLQFLIQYYNGEERAKGNILERFSAQQFPDLHSELNLSSLELGDSALYFCASSVVPLAETGELFFGEGSRLTVL.

V gene TRBV10-3 combines with J gene TRBJ2-5; 10 nucleotides line up with TRBD2. After removal of 5 bases from V and 2 bases from J, the junction contained 8 bases not matched to a gene. Germline V gene data show CDR1 as ENHRY and CDR2 as SYGVKD. CDR3 size: 16 residues. The CDR3 DNA reads TGTGCCATCAGTCCTCTAGCGGGGGCACGTCAAGAGACCCAGTACTTC. Encoded protein: CAISPLAGARQETQYF.